Listed here are 6 T cell receptor beta chains from one sample, sequenced in a study of blood T cells in healthy people across ages. Primed by a sample-barcoded 5' primer and a J-beta primer mix, a second PCR proceeded for roughly 6 to 12 cycles. MiXCR, run by TCRdb on the 5' RACE reads, gives a single entry per CDR3 protein. Of approximately 1.5 million distinct CDR3 sequences in the sample, roughly two fifths were seen once. Sequenced: blood. These receptors all come from a woman between 18 and 29 years old in good health.

This clonotype has only a few counts. The chain carries TRBV7-2 and TRBJ1-1, with no clear D. Germline V gene data show CDR1 as SGHTA and CDR2 as FQGNSA. V was trimmed by 3 bases and J by 3 bases, leaving 14 bases between them. The CDR3 has 15 amino acids. CDR3 protein: CASSFVSGTDTEAFF. The CDR3 DNA sequence: TGTGCCAGCAGCTTTGTGTCGGGCACCGACACTGAAGCTTTCTTT.

The rearrangement uses TRBV20-1 and TRBJ1-1, with D unresolved. V was clipped by 0 bases and J by 1 base, with 12 bases between them. The CDR3 has 15 amino acids. The germline CDR1 and CDR2 sequences are DFQATT and SNEGSKA (reference sequence). For the CDR3, the DNA is TGCAGTGCTAGAGACGGGGAGACAAGGAACACTGAAGCTTTCTTT. Its translation: CSARDGETRNTEAFF.

This clonotype was found a few times. The rearrangement uses TRBV9 and TRBJ2-3, with 11 bases matching TRBD2. The ends lost 0 bases at V and 3 bases at J; junction bases unmatched: 6. CDR1 and CDR2 (germline): SGDLS, YYNGEE. CDR3 length: 17 residues. The CDR3 DNA is TGTGCCAGCAGCGTAGGGATTAGCGGGAGGGATACAGATACGCAGTATTTT. It yields the protein CASSVGISGRDTDTQYF.

This clonotype occurred a few times. The V and J genes are TRBV7-2 and TRBJ2-3, with a possible D match to TRBD1 (5 bases). CDR3 length: 14 amino acids. Between the trimmed V and J ends, which lost 7 bases and 2 bases, there was a span of 13 bases. CDR1 is SGHTA and CDR2 is FQGNSA in the germline V gene. This chain's CDR3 is CASNRDSTTDTQYF. The CDR3 nucleotides are TGTGCCAGCAACCGCGACAGCACCACAGATACGCAGTATTTT.

This clonotype was observed a few times. The chain has TRBV7-9 and TRBJ2-7; D uncertain. The V end lost 2 bases, the J end lost 3 bases, and 23 bases lay between the germline ends. The CDR3 consists of 18 residues. Looked up from germline, CDR1 is SEHNR and CDR2 is FQNEAQ (reference sequence). The CDR3 DNA follows: TGTGCCAGCAGCTTACGGCCCCTACAAGGCCCTTCCTTCTACGAGCAGTACTTC. It yields the protein CASSLRPLQGPSFYEQYF.

The J gene is TRBJ2-1, the V gene TRBV29-1; D may be TRBD2 (5 bases). Germline CDR1 reads SQVTM; CDR2 reads ANQGSEA. Trimming removed 8 bases from V and 4 bases from J, with 18 bases in between. The CDR3 is made up of 14 amino acids. DNA for the CDR3: TGCAGCTCGACCCAGAGCGGCGCGTACAATGAGCAGTTCTTC. It codes for CSSTQSGAYNEQFF.